The clone carrying this T cell receptor (beta chain) was seen only once. Its matching antigen is unknown. These data are taken from a study of response to subunit inactivated influenza vaccine. MiXCR, applied by TCRdb to the RT-PCR reads, yields one record per CDR3 protein. The table lists under 550,000 distinct CDR3 sequences, approximately 7.7% of them singletons. J was trimmed by 6 bases and V by 2 bases; bases with no gene match: 5. Germline V lookup: CDR1 MNHNS, CDR2 SASEGT. The CDR3 consists of 14 residues. General study results and limits: Few new T cells, the authors suggested, are recruited by each seasonal influenza vaccination.

The rearrangement joins TRBV6-1 to TRBJ1-2; 8 bases match TRBD1. Sequenced here: PBMCs from blood, sampled roughly 24 months after vaccination. This sequence originates from a man between 50 and 69 years old who received an inactivated influenza vaccine. CDR3 residues: CASSEQGASNGYTF. In DNA form, the CDR3 reads TGTGCCAGCAGTGAACAGGGGGCGTCAAATGGCTACACCTTC.